This passage covers 8 T cell receptor beta chains from one sample sequenced in a study of blood T cells in healthy people across ages. PCR was performed a second time for about 7 to 12 cycles using a sample-barcoded 5' primer and a J-beta primer mix. TCRdb ran MiXCR on the 5' RACE reads and lists one entry per CDR3 protein. There are 600,000 to 850,000 distinct CDR3 sequences in the sample; around 40% occur only once, and roughly 20% lies in the top ten. The sequenced sample was blood. These receptors came from a woman aged 55 to 70 in good health.

In regard to this clonotype: Its ends do not fully match the called genes, so a read error is possible. This rearrangement joins TRBV11-2 to TRBJ2-1; maybe TRBD2 (5 bases). The CDR3 loop spans 12 amino acids. CDR1 SGHAT and CDR2 FQNNGV come from the germline V gene. CDR3 in DNA: TGTACCAGCAGCTTATTCAGCGGTGAGCAGTTCTTC. This encodes CTSSLFSGEQFF.

A word on this clonotype: One base away lies a much larger clone, so this may be a sequencing read error. The genes are TRBV4-3 and TRBJ2-3; the D gene is possibly TRBD2 (6 bases). The CDR3 loop spans 14 amino acids. V lost 1 base and J lost 8, with 13 bases in between. The germline V gene has CDR1 LGHNA and CDR2 YSLEER. The CDR3 region has the DNA TGCGCCAGCAGCCAAGGTTCGACTAGTACTACGCAGTATTTT. Its translation is CASSQGSTSTTQYF.

The chain recombines TRBV5-1 with TRBJ1-6; tentative D call: TRBD1 (5 bases). The V end was cut by 0 bases, the J end by 14 bases, with 15 bases between. From germline, CDR1 is SGHRS and CDR2 YFSETQ. This CDR3 is 14 amino acids long. The DNA for the CDR3 is TGCGCCAGCAGCTTGGATGGCCAGGGACTAGCCCTCCACTTT. It encodes CASSLDGQGLALHF. The whole variable domain, filled in from reference TRBV5-1 and TRBJ1-6, reads KAGVTQTPRYLIKTRGQQVTLSCSPISGHRSVSWYQQTPGQGLQFLFEYFSETQRNKGNFPGRFSGRQFSNSRSEMNVSTLELGDSALYLCASSLDGQGLALHFGNGTRLTVT.

This clonotype was detected many times. The rearrangement uses TRBV24-1 and TRBJ2-7; D gene uncertain. V lost 2 bases to trimming and J lost 2 bases, with 6 bases between them. The CDR3 extends over 13 amino acids. In germline, CDR1 is KGHDR, CDR2 SFDVKD. The CDR3 DNA reads as TGTGCCACCAGTGATTCCCTAACCTACGAGCAGTACTTC. Amino acids: CATSDSLTYEQYF.

The rearrangement uses TRBV20-1 and TRBJ2-5, with D possibly matching TRBD1 (6 bases). Germline V CDR1 and CDR2: DFQATT, SNEGSKA (reference sequence). The CDR3 has 16 residues. The V gene lost 3 bases and the J gene lost 3 bases, with 20 bases spanning the gap. The CDR3 DNA reads TGCAGTGCTAGTAGCCCATCCTTAGCAGGGGAAGAGACCCAGTACTTC. It is translated as CSASSPSLAGEETQYF.

This clonotype was counted between two and nine times. V usage is TRBV7-6 and J usage is TRBJ2-3, with D maybe TRBD2 (6 bases). Germline V gene data show CDR1 as SGHVS and CDR2 as FNYEAQ. CDR3 length: 14 residues. V was trimmed by 1 base and J by 5 bases, leaving 10 bases between them. The CDR3 DNA follows: TGTGCCAGCAGCTTAGGACTAGATGTAGATACGCAGTATTTT. Protein product: CASSLGLDVDTQYF.

This chain uses TRBV5-1 with TRBJ2-3; 9 bases line up with TRBD2. V shed 4 bases and J 2 bases; nucleotides not matched to a gene: 2. Germline-derived CDR1 and CDR2 are SGHRS and YFSETQ. The CDR3 is 14 amino acids. CDR3 sequence reads: CASSQRGATDTQYF. Written as DNA, the CDR3 is TGCGCCAGCAGCCAGCGGGGGGCCACAGATACGCAGTATTTT.

V and J are TRBV27 and TRBJ2-1; 8 positions agree with TRBD1. V lost 6 bases to trimming and J lost 7 bases; unmatched junction nucleotides: 14. The CDR3 extends over 16 amino acids. In germline, CDR1 is MNHEY, CDR2 SMNVEV (reference sequence). CDR3 in DNA: TGTGCCAGCAGGCTTAATAGGGCAGGGGGCGCGAATGAGCAGTTCTTC. Encoded protein: CASRLNRAGGANEQFF.